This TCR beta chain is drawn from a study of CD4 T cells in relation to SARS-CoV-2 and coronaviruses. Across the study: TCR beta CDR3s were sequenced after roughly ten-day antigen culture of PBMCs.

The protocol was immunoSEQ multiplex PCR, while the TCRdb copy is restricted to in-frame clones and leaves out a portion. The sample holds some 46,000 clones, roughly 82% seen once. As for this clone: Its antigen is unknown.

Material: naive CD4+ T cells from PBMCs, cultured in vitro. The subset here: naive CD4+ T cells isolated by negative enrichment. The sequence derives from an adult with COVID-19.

The CDR3 coding sequence is TGTGCCAGCAGCCCGCTGAGGGCGGGCGAGCAGTACTTC. Its protein is CASSPLRAGEQYF. The chain recombines TRBV14 with TRBJ2-7; tentatively, D is TRBD2 (5 bases). This CDR3 is built from 13 residues. CDR1 SGHDN and CDR2 FVKESK come from the germline V gene. Trimming took 4 bases from V and 6 from J, leaving 13 bases between them.